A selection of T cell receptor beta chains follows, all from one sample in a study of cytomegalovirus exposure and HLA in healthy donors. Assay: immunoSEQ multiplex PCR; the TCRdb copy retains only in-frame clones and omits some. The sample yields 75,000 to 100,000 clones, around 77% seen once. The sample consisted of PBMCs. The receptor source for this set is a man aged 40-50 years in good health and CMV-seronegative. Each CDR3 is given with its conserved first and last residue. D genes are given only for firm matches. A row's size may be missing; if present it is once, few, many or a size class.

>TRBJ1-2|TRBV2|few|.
CASSGPLGGLYGYTF
TGTGCCAGCAGTGGGCCCCTCGGGGGGCTCTATGGCTACACCTTC
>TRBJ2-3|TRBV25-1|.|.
CASSGNSPTDTQYF
TGTGCCAGCAGTGGGAACAGCCCCACAGATACGCAGTATTTT
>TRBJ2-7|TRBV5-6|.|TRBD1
CASSPGNRGTYYEQYF
TGTGCCAGCAGCCCGGGGAACAGGGGGACGTACTACGAGCAGTACTTC
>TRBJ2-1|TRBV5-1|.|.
CASSLERGWDNEQFF
TGCGCCAGCAGCTTGGAGAGAGGATGGGACAATGAGCAGTTCTTC
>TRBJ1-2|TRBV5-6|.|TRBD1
CASSGGTGYGYTF
TGTGCCAGCAGCGGCGGGACAGGCTATGGCTACACCTTC
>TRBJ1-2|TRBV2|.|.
CASSEEVTGRYGYTF
TGTGCCAGCAGTGAAGAAGTTACAGGACGGTATGGCTACACCTTC
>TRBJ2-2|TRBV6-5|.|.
CASTEPATGELFF
TGTGCCAGTACAGAGCCGGCCACCGGGGAGCTGTTTTTT
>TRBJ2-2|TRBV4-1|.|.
CASSQEIGTGELFF
TGCGCCAGCAGCCAGGAAATCGGGACCGGGGAGCTGTTTTTT
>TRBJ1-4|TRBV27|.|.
CASGHWEKLFF
TGTGCCAGCGGCCATTGGGAAAAACTGTTTTTT
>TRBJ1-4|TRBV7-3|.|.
CASSSRLLIYF
TGTGCCAGCAGCTCGCGTCTTCTGATTTATTTT
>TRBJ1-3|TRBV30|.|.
CAFLSDSSGNTIYF
TGTGCCTTCCTGAGCGATAGCTCTGGAAACACCATATATTTT
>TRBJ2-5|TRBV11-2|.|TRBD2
CASSRTSTSETQYF
TGTGCCAGCAGCCGGACTAGCACTTCGGAGACCCAGTACTTC
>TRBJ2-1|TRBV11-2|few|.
CASSLRGVYNEQFF
TGTGCCAGCAGCTTACGGGGAGTCTACAATGAGCAGTTCTTC
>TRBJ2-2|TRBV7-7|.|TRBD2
CASSRGLAGSTGELFF
TGTGCTAGCAGCCGTGGACTAGCGGGGAGTACCGGGGAGCTGTTTTTT
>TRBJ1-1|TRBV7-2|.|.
CASSLDGGGVGTEAFF
TGTGCCAGCAGCTTAGACGGTGGGGGGGTAGGCACTGAAGCTTTCTTT
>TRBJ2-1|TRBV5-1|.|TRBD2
CASSLGLAGADEQFF
TGCGCCAGCAGCTTAGGACTAGCCGGGGCCGATGAGCAGTTCTTC
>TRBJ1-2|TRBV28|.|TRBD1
CASSNDRARGYTF
TGTGCCAGCAGTAACGACAGGGCTCGAGGCTACACCTTC
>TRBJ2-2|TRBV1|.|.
CTSSHNRDYTGELFF
TGCACCAGCAGCCATAACCGGGACTACACCGGGGAGCTGTTTTTT
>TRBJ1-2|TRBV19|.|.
CASSIVGTTNGYTF
TGTGCCAGTAGTATAGTTGGGACAACTAATGGCTACACCTTC
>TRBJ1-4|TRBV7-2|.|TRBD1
CASSIGQGANEKLFF
TGTGCCAGCAGCATAGGACAGGGTGCTAATGAAAAACTGTTTTTT
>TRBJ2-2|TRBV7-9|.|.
CASSLTGINTGELFF
TGTGCCAGCAGCTTAACCGGGATTAACACCGGGGAGCTGTTTTTT
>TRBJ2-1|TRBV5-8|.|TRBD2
CASSYGGLAGNEQFF
TGTGCCAGCAGCTACGGGGGACTAGCGGGCAATGAGCAGTTCTTC
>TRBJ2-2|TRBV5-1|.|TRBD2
CASSQAGIATGELFF
TGCGCCAGCAGCCAAGCGGGAATCGCTACCGGGGAGCTGTTTTTT
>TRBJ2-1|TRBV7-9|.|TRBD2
CASSQTSWGEQFF
TGTGCCAGCAGCCAGACTAGCTGGGGTGAGCAGTTCTTC
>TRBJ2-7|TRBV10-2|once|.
CASSVGLDRYEQYF
TGCGCCAGCAGTGTCGGACTTGATCGCTACGAGCAGTACTTC
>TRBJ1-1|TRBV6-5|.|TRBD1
CASSRTGPTEAFF
TGTGCCAGCAGCCGGACAGGGCCCACTGAAGCTTTCTTT
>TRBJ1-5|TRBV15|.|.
CATSSGGRDQPQHF
TGTGCCACCAGCTCAGGAGGAAGGGATCAGCCCCAGCATTTT
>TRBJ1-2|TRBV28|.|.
CASRQPTNYGYTF
TGTGCCAGCAGACAACCAACAAACTATGGCTACACCTTC
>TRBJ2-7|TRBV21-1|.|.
CASSPRWGREDEQYF
TGTGCCAGCAGCCCCCGCTGGGGGCGTGAAGACGAGCAGTACTTC
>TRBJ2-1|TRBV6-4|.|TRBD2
CASSMSGRAGNEQFF
TGTGCCAGCAGTATGAGCGGGAGGGCCGGAAATGAGCAGTTCTTC
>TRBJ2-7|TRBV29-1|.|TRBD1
CSVGTGSYEQYF
TGCAGCGTTGGGACAGGCTCCTACGAGCAGTACTTC
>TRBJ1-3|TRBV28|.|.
CATRSGTIYF
TGTGCCACCCGATCCGGCACCATATATTTT
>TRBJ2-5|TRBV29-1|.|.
CSGRHETQYF
TGCAGCGGGCGACATGAGACCCAGTACTTC
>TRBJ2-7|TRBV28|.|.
CASSVPGGGPYEQYF
TGTGCCAGCAGTGTCCCCGGCGGCGGCCCCTACGAGCAGTACTTC
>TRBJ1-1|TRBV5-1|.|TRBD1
CASSPEDRLGMAFF
TGCGCCAGCAGCCCGGAGGACAGGCTCGGAATGGCTTTCTTT
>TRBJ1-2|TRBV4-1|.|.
CASSQDYQVGGYTF
TGCGCCAGCAGCCAAGATTACCAGGTTGGAGGCTACACCTTC
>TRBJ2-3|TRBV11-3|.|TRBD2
CASSLRTSGLGADTQYF
TGTGCCAGCAGCCTCCGGACTAGCGGTCTAGGGGCAGATACGCAGTATTTT
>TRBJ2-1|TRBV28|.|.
CASTQGLLGGRGEQFF
TGTGCCAGCACCCAGGGGCTACTCGGGGGGAGAGGTGAGCAGTTCTTC
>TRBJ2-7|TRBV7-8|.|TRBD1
CASSLPGQLVSYEQYF
TGTGCCAGCAGCTTACCGGGACAGCTAGTAAGTTACGAGCAGTACTTC
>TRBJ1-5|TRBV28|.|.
CASGRPPQHF
TGTGCCAGCGGCAGGCCGCCCCAGCATTTT
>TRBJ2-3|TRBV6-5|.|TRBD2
CASLPSGGADTQYF
TGTGCCAGCCTCCCTAGCGGGGGTGCAGATACGCAGTATTTT
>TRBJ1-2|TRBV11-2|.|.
CASSRAGTPNYGYTF
TGTGCCAGCAGCCGAGCCGGGACACCGAACTATGGCTACACCTTC
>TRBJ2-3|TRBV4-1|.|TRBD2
CASSQTSGDTDTQYF
TGCGCCAGCAGCCAGACTAGCGGGGACACAGATACGCAGTATTTT
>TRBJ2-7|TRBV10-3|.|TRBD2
CAISESGTSGGNEQYF
TGTGCCATCAGTGAGTCGGGGACTAGCGGGGGAAATGAGCAGTACTTC
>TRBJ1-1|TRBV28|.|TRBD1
CASTSGGGFKAFF
TGTGCCAGCACCTCAGGGGGCGGGTTTAAAGCTTTCTTT
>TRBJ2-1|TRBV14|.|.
CASSQGNSMDPLEQFF
TGTGCCAGCAGCCAGGGTAATAGCATGGATCCACTTGAGCAGTTCTTC